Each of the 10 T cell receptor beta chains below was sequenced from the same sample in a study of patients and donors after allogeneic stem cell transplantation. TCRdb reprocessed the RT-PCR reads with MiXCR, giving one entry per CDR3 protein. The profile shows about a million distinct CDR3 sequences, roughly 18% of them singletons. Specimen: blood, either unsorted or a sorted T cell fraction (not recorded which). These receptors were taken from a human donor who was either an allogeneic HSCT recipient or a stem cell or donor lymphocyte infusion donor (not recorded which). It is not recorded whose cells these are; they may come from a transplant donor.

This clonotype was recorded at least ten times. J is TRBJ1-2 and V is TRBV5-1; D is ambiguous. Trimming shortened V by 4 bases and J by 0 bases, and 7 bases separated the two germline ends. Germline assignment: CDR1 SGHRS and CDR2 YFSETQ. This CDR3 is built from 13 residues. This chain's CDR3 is CASSLSSNYGYTF. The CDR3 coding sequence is TGCGCCAGCAGCCTCAGTTCTAACTATGGCTACACCTTC.

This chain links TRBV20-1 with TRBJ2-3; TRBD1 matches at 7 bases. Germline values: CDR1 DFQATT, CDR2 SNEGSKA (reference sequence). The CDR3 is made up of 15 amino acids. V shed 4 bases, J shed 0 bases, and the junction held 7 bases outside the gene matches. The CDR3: CSAKQGSPSTDTQYF. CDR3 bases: TGCAGTGCTAAACAGGGGTCCCCTAGCACAGATACGCAGTATTTT.

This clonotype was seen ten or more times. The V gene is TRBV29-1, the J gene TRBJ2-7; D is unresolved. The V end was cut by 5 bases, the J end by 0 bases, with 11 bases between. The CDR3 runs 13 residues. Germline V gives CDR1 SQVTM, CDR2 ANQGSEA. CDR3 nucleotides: TGCAGCGTTTTCGGCGGAGCCTCCTACGAGCAGTACTTC. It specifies CSVFGGASYEQYF.

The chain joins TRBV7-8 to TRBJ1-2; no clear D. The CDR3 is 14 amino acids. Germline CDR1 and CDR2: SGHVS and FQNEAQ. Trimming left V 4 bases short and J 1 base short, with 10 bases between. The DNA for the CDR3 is TGTGCCAGCAGCTCTCGAACGAGTAACTATGGCTACACCTTC. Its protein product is CASSSRTSNYGYTF.

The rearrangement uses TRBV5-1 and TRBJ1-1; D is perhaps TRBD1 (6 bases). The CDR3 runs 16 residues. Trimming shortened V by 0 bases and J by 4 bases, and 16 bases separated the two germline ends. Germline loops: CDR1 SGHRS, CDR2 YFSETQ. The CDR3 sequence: CASSLDWGGQGTEAFF. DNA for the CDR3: TGCGCCAGCAGCTTGGATTGGGGGGGGCAGGGCACTGAAGCTTTCTTT. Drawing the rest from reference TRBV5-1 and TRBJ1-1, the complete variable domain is KAGVTQTPRYLIKTRGQQVTLSCSPISGHRSVSWYQQTPGQGLQFLFEYFSETQRNKGNFPGRFSGRQFSNSRSEMNVSTLELGDSALYLCASSLDWGGQGTEAFFGQGTRLTVV.

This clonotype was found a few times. In DNA form, the CDR3 reads TGTGCCATCAGTTCCTCCGTACAGGGCCCTAACACTGAAGCTTTCTTT. It is translated as CAISSSVQGPNTEAFF. V and J are TRBV10-3 and TRBJ1-1; D is perhaps TRBD1 (6 bases). V shed 5 bases and J shed 2 bases, with 18 bases lying between them. The CDR3 covers 16 residues. The germline gives CDR1 ENHRY, CDR2 SYGVKD.

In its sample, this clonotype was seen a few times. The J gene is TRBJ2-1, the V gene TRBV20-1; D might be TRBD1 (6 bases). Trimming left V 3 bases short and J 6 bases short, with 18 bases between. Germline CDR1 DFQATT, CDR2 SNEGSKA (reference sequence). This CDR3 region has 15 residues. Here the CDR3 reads CSARGVRGKGNEQFF. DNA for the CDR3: TGCAGTGCTAGGGGGGTCAGGGGAAAGGGCAATGAGCAGTTCTTC.

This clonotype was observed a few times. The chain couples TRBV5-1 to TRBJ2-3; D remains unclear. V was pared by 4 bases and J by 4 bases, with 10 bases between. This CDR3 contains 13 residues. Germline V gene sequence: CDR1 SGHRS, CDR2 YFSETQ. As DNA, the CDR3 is TGCGCCAGCAGCAAAGATCGTCCAGATACGCAGTATTTT. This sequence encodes CASSKDRPDTQYF.

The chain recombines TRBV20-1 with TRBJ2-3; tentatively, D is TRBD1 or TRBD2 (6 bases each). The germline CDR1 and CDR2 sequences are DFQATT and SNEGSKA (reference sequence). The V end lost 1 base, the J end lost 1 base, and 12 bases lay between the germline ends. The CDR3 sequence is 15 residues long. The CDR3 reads CSARVRGPRTDTQYF. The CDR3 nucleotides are TGCAGTGCTAGAGTTCGGGGGCCCCGCACAGATACGCAGTATTTT.

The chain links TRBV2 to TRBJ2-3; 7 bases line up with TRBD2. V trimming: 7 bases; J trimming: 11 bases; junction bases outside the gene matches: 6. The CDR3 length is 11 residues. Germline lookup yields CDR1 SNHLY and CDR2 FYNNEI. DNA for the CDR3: TGTGCCAGCATTAGGACTAGGCGGCAGTATTTT. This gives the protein CASIRTRRQYF.